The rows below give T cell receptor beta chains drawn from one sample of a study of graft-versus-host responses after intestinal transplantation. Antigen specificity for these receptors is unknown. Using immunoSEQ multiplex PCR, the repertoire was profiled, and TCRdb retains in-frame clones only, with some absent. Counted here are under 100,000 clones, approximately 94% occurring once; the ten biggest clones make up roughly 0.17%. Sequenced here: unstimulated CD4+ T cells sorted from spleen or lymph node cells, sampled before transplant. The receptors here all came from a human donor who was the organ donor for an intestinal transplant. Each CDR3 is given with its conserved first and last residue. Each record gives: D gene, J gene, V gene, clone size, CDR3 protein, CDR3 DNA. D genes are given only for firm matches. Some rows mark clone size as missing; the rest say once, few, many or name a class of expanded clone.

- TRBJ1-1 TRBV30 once CASQGMNTEAFF TGTGCCTCACAGGGCATGAACACTGAAGCTTTCTTT
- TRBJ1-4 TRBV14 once CASSQANRVAEKLFF TGTGCCAGCAGCCAAGCAAACAGGGTGGCTGAAAAACTGTTTTTT
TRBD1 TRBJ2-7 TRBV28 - CASSPTGGTYEQYF TGTGCCAGCAGCCCCACAGGGGGCACATACGAGCAGTACTTC
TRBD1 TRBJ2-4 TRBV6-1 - CASRIDRAQNIQYF TGTGCCAGCAGGATCGACAGGGCCCAAAACATTCAGTACTTC
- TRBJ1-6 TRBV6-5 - CASSYIGGRNSPLHF TGTGCCAGCAGTTACATCGGGGGTAGGAATTCACCCCTCCACTTT
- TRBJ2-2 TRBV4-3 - CASSWTRGLGTGELFF TGCGCCAGCAGCTGGACCCGGGGGCTGGGTACCGGGGAGCTGTTTTTT
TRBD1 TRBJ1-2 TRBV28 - CASSTPQGARTRGYTF TGTGCCAGCAGTACTCCACAGGGGGCGCGGACGAGAGGCTACACCTTC
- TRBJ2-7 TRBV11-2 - CASSLSGVISYEQYF TGTGCCAGCAGCTTATCTGGCGTCATCTCCTACGAGCAGTACTTC
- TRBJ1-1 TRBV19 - CASSDRSTEAFF TGTGCCAGTAGTGACAGGTCGACTGAAGCTTTCTTT
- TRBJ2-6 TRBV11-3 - CASSFLLTGANVLTF TGTGCCAGCAGCTTCCTTTTAACTGGGGCCAACGTCCTGACTTTC
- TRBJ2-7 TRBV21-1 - CASSKDARSYEQYF TGTGCCAGCAGCAAAGATGCCCGTTCCTACGAGCAGTACTTC
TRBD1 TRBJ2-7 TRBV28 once CASSYRDSKYF TGTGCCAGCAGTTACCGGGACAGTAAGTACTTC
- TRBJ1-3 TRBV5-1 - CASSLPQGGPGNTIYF TGCGCCAGCAGCTTACCCCAAGGGGGTCCAGGAAACACCATATATTTT
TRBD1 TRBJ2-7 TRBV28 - CASSLGWAGGNEQYF TGTGCCAGCAGTTTGGGTTGGGCAGGGGGCAACGAGCAGTACTTC
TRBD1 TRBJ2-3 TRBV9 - CASSVGLRGSTDTQYF TGTGCCAGCAGCGTAGGTCTCAGGGGGTCCACAGATACGCAGTATTTT
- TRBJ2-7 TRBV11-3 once CASSQWTYEQYF TGTGCCAGCAGCCAGTGGACCTACGAGCAGTACTTC
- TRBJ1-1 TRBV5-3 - CARISRGRTEAFF TGTGCCAGAATATCGCGGGGGCGAACTGAAGCTTTCTTT
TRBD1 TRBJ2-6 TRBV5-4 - CASSSQGTGANVLTF TGTGCCAGCAGCTCACAGGGGACTGGGGCCAACGTCCTGACTTTC
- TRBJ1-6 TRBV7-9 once CASSLSGGGSPLHF TGTGCCAGCAGCTTATCAGGAGGAGGTTCACCCCTCCACTTT
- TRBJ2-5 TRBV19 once CASNGPPPRQETQYF TGTGCCAGTAATGGACCCCCGCCTCGCCAAGAGACCCAGTACTTC
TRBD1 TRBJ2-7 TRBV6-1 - CASSDLGQGPYEQYF TGTGCCAGCAGTGACCTAGGACAGGGCCCCTACGAGCAGTACTTC
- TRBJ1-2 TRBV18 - CASSPEANYGYTF TGTGCCAGCTCACCAGAGGCTAACTATGGCTACACCTTC
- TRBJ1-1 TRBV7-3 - CASSLVGGVMNTEAFF TGTGCCAGCAGCTTAGTGGGGGGTGTCATGAACACTGAAGCTTTCTTT
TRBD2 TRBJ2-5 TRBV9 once CASSDTSAQYF TGTGCCAGCAGCGACACTAGCGCCCAGTACTTC
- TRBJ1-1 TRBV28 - CASSAPTQAFF TGTGCCAGCAGTGCACCTACCCAAGCTTTCTTT
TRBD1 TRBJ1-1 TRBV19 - CASSIGAGGMNTEAFF TGTGCCAGTAGTATAGGGGCAGGGGGCATGAACACTGAAGCTTTCTTT
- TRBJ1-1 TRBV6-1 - CASTRQPNTEAFF TGTGCCAGCACTAGACAGCCGAACACTGAAGCTTTCTTT
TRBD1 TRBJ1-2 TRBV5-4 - CASREGAANYGYTF TGTGCCAGCAGAGAGGGGGCGGCTAACTATGGCTACACCTTC